This T cell receptor beta chain comes out of a study of blood T cell repertoires in COVID-19. The V gene's germline CDR1 is MNHEY and CDR2 SVGAGI. This CDR3 region has 14 residues. Trimming pared 7 bases from V and 1 base from J, leaving 13 bases between. Assay used: immunoSEQ multiplex PCR; TCRdb lists only in-frame clones, some missing. The profile shows about 33,000 clones, about 78% of them singletons. This receptor was identified in an elderly man with acute or convalescent COVID-19. The chain has TRBV6-5 and TRBJ1-2, with a possible D match to TRBD1 (5 bases). Input material: peripheral blood. CDR3 DNA sequence: TGTGCCAGCAATAATAGGGGTAGTAACTATGGCTACACCTTC. Amino acids: CASNNRGSNYGYTF.